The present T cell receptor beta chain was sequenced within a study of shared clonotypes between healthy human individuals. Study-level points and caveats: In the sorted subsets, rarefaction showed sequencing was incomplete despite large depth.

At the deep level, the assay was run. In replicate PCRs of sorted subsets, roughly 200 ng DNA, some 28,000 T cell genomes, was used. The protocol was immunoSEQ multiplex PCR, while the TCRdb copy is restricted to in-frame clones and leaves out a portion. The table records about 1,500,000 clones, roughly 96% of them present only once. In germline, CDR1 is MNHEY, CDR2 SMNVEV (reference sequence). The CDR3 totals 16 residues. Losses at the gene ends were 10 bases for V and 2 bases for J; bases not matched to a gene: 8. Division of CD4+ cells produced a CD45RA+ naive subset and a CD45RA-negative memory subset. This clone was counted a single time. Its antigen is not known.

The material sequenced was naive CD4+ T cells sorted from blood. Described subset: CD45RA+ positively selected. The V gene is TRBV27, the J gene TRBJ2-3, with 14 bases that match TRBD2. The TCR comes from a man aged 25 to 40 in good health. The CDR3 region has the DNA TGTGCCACCAAAAAGACTAGCGGGAGGGTCACAGATACGCAGTATTTT. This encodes CATKKTSGRVTDTQYF.